Each of the 6 T cell receptor beta chains below was sequenced from the same sample in a study of T-cell memory formation after mild COVID-19. One entry per CDR3 protein results from TCRdb running MiXCR on the 5' RACE reads. The repertoire holds approximately 300,000 distinct CDR3 sequences, over 7% seen once, with about 20% in the top ten. Sequenced input: PBMCs or a T cell subset sorted from them (not recorded which). These receptors all come from a man between 18 and 29 years old who had mild COVID-19 (a few samples of this study predate the infection). Cell type and time point are not known.

This clonotype was seen only a few times. The chain carries TRBV4-2 and TRBJ2-3, with 11 positions matching TRBD2. The CDR3 loop spans 18 amino acids. Trimming cost V 4 bases and J 0 bases; bases outside gene matches: 9. Germline V gives CDR1 LGHNA, CDR2 YNFKEQ. The CDR3 DNA sequence: TGTGCCAGCAGCCCTACTAGCGGGGGCACTCCTAGCACAGATACGCAGTATTTT. It is translated as CASSPTSGGTPSTDTQYF.

This clonotype came up a few times. The chain couples TRBV20-1 to TRBJ1-5, with D maybe TRBD1 (5 bases). The V and J ends lost 5 bases and 0 bases respectively, with 11 bases between them. The CDR3 spans 14 residues. Germline values: CDR1 DFQATT, CDR2 SNEGSKA (reference sequence). The CDR3 DNA reads as TGCAGTGCTCGACGCGACAGTAGCAATCAGCCCCAGCATTTT. Translation: CSARRDSSNQPQHF.

There are many counts of this clonotype. V usage is TRBV2 and J usage is TRBJ1-2; perhaps TRBD1 as D (6 bases). The germline gives CDR1 SNHLY, CDR2 FYNNEI. The length of the CDR3 is 12 residues. V shed 8 bases and J shed 5 bases, with 12 bases lying between them. This chain's CDR3 is CASEGGVYGYTF. The CDR3 nucleotides are TGTGCCAGCGAAGGGGGAGTTTATGGCTACACCTTC. Looking up the rest from reference TRBV2 and TRBJ1-2 gives the full variable domain: EPEVTQTPSHQVTQMGQEVILRCVPISNHLYFYWYRQILGQKVEFLVSFYNNEISEKSEIFDDQFSVERPDGSNFTLKIRSTKLEDSAMYFCASEGGVYGYTFGSGTRLTVV.

This clonotype appeared many times. This rearrangement joins TRBV7-2 to TRBJ2-1; D gene ambiguous. Trimming shortened V by 5 bases and J by 9 bases, and 11 bases separated the two germline ends. This CDR3 region has 12 residues. Germline V gene lookup returns CDR1 SGHTA and CDR2 FQGNSA. This CDR3 reads CASSHPWGEQFF. CDR3 nucleotide sequence: TGTGCCAGCAGCCATCCTTGGGGTGAGCAGTTCTTC. Full variable domain (rest looked up from reference TRBV7-2 and TRBJ2-1): GAGVSQSPSNKVTEKGKDVELRCDPISGHTALYWYRQSLGQGLEFLIYFQGNSAPDKSGLPSDRFSAERTGGSVSTLTIQRTQQEDSAVYLCASSHPWGEQFFGPGTRLTVL.

This clonotype was detected a few times. The chain has TRBV7-9 and TRBJ2-7; no clear D. This CDR3 region has 12 residues. Germline V CDR1 and CDR2: SEHNR, FQNEAQ (reference sequence). V was cut by 2 bases and J by 7 bases, with 9 bases left in between. CDR3 bases: TGTGCCAGCAGCTTACGGTTAGGAGAGCAGTACTTC. This codes for CASSLRLGEQYF.

At least ten counts were recorded for this clonotype. CDR3 sequence: CASSPTGSGNEKLFF. The CDR3 bases are TGCGCCAGCAGCCCCACCGGCTCGGGGAATGAAAAACTGTTTTTT. The chain recombines TRBV5-1 with TRBJ1-4, with D unresolved. The CDR3 totals 15 residues. Trimming stripped 4 bases from V and 5 bases from J, with 15 bases between. CDR1 and CDR2 from the germline V gene are SGHRS and YFSETQ.